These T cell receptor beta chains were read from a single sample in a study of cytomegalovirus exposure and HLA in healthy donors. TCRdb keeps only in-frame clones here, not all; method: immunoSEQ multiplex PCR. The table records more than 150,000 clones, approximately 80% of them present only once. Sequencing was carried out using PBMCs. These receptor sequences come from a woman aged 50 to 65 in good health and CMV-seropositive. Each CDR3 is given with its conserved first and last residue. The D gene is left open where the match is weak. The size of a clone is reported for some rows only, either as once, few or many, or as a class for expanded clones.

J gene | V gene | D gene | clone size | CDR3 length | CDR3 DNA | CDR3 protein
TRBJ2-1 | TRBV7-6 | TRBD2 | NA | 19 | TGTGCCAGCAGCTTAGCGGCTAGCGGGGTTGTGACACCCTACAATGAGCAGTTCTTC | CASSLAASGVVTPYNEQFF
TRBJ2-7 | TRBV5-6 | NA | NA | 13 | TGTGCCAGCAGCTTGGCCGGCTCCTACGAGCAGTACTTC | CASSLAGSYEQYF
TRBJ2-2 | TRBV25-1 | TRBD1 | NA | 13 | TGTGCCAGTAGGGACAGTCTGGTCGGGGAGCTGTTTTTT | CASRDSLVGELFF
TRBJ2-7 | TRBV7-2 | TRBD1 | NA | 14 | TGTGCCAGCAGCCACACCACAGGGGACGTCGAGCAGTACTTC | CASSHTTGDVEQYF
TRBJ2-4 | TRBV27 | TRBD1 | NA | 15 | TGTGCCAGCAGTTTAATCCGACAGGGCGGTAACATTCAGTACTTC | CASSLIRQGGNIQYF
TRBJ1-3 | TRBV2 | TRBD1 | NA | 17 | TGTGCCAGCAGTGAAGGGTTGCGGACAGGGGTAGGAAACACCATATATTTT | CASSEGLRTGVGNTIYF
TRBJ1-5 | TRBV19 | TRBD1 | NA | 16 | TGTGCCAGTAGACTACAGGGGGCGCGGGAGAATCAGCCCCAGCATTTT | CASRLQGARENQPQHF
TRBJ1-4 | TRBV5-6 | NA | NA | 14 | TGTGCCAGCAGCTGGTGGGGGGGGAACGAAAAACTGTTTTTT | CASSWWGGNEKLFF
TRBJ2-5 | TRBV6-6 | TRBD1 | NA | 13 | TGTGCCAGCCGGAAGGCAGGGGGAGAGACCCAGTACTTC | CASRKAGGETQYF
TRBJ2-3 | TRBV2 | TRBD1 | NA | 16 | TGTGCCAGCAGCTTACTGGGACAGGGGATCACAGATACGCAGTATTTT | CASSLLGQGITDTQYF
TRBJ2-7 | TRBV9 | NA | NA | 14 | TGTGCCAGCAGCGCCCAGGGGAACTCCTACGAGCAGTACTTC | CASSAQGNSYEQYF
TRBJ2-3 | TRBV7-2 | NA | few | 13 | TGTGCCAGCAGCTTAGTACTCCGAGATACGCAGTATTTT | CASSLVLRDTQYF
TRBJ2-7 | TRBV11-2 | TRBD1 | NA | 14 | TGTGCCAGCAGCCGAGACAGGGGCGGGGACGAGCAGTACTTC | CASSRDRGGDEQYF
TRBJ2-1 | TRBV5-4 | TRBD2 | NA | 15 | TGTGCCAGCAGCTTGACTAGCGGGGCCATCGATGAGCAGTTCTTC | CASSLTSGAIDEQFF
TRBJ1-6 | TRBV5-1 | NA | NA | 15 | TGCGCCAGCAGCTTGGAACCCAGCGTTAATTCACCCCTCCACTTT | CASSLEPSVNSPLHF
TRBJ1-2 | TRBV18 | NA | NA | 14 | TGTGCCAGCTCACCAATTGGGCCACGTGATGGCTACACCTTC | CASSPIGPRDGYTF
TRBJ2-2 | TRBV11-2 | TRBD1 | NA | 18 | TGTGCCAGCAGCTTAGTTTATCAAGGACAGGGGTTTATCGGGGAGCTGTTTTTT | CASSLVYQGQGFIGELFF
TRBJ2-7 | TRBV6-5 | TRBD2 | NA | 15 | TGTGCCAGCAGCACCCCCGGGGGGGCGCGGTACGAGCAGTACTTC | CASSTPGGARYEQYF
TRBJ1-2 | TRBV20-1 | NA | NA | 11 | TGCAGTGCTAGACGGGTTCATGGCTACACCTTC | CSARRVHGYTF
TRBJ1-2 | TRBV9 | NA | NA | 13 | TGTGCCAGCAGCGTAGAGTCAGACTATGGCTACACCTTC | CASSVESDYGYTF
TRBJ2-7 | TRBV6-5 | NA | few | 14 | TGTGCCAGCAGTTATACGGACAGTTCCTACGAGCAGTACTTC | CASSYTDSSYEQYF
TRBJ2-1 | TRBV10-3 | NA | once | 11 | TGTGCCATCAGTGCGGGTAATGAGCAGTTCTTC | CAISAGNEQFF
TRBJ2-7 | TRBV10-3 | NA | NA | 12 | TGTGCCATCAGTGATCAGGTAGTGGAGCAGTACTTC | CAISDQVVEQYF
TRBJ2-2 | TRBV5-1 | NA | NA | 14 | TGCGCCAGCAGCCTCTTAACGAACACCGGGGAGCTGTTTTTT | CASSLLTNTGELFF
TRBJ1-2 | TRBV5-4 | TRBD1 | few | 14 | TGTGCCAGCTACCTGACAGGGAAGAAGTATGGCTACACCTTC | CASYLTGKKYGYTF
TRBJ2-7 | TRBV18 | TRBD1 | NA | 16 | TGTGCCAGCTCACTTCAACCACAGGACAGGGCCCACGAGCAGTACTTC | CASSLQPQDRAHEQYF
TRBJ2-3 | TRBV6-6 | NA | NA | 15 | TGTGCCAGCAGTTCCCTCGGGGGTAGCACAGATACGCAGTATTTT | CASSSLGGSTDTQYF
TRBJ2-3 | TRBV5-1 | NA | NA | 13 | TGCGCCAGCAGAACGAGAAGCACAGATACGCAGTATTTT | CASRTRSTDTQYF
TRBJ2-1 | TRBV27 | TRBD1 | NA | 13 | TGTGCCAGCAAGGGACAGGCAAACAATGAGCAGTTCTTC | CASKGQANNEQFF
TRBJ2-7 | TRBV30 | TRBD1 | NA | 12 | TGTGCCTGGAGTGGACAGGGCTACGAGCAGTACTTC | CAWSGQGYEQYF
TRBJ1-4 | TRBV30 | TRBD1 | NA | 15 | TGTGCCTGGAGTTCCCAACAGGGGGCTAATGAAAAACTGTTTTTT | CAWSSQQGANEKLFF
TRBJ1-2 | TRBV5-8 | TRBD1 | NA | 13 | TGTGCCAGCAGCCAACAGGGGGTCTATGGCTACACCTTC | CASSQQGVYGYTF
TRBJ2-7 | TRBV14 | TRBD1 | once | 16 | TGTGCCAGCAGCCAAGGAGCCGGGACAGGGGCCTACGAGCAGTACTTC | CASSQGAGTGAYEQYF
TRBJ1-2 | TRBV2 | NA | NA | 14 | TGTGCCAGCAGTGAAGGGCAGGATGGCAGTGGCTACACCTTC | CASSEGQDGSGYTF
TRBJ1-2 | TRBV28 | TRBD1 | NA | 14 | TGTGCCAGCAGTTTTGAGGACAGGGAGGATGGCTACACCTTC | CASSFEDREDGYTF
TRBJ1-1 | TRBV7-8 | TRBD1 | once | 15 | TGTGCCAGCGTCTCACCCGGGACAGGCAACACTGAAGCTTTCTTT | CASVSPGTGNTEAFF
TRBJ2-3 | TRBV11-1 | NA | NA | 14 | TGTGCCAGCAGCTTAGGTGACAGAACAGATACGCAGTATTTT | CASSLGDRTDTQYF
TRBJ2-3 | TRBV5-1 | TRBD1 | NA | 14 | TGCGCCAGCAGCTTGGGGACAGGAACAGATACGCAGTATTTT | CASSLGTGTDTQYF
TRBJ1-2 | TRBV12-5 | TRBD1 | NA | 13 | TGTGCTAGTGGACCGGGACAGGGAGATGGCTACACCTTC | CASGPGQGDGYTF
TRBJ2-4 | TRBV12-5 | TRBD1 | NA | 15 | TGTGCTAGTGGTCCTGGGGTGACAGGGGGTGGCATTCAGTACTTC | CASGPGVTGGGIQYF
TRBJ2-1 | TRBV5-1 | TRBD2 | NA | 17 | TGCGCCAGCAGCTTGGCCCTCACTAGCGGGGGCAACAATGAGCAGTTCTTC | CASSLALTSGGNNEQFF
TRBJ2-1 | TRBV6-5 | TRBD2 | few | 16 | TGTGCCAGCAGTTACTCTTCCGGGACTAGCGGGAATGAGCAGTTCTTC | CASSYSSGTSGNEQFF